This T cell receptor (beta chain) was sequenced for a study of shared clonotypes between healthy human individuals. Deep was the level at which the assay was run. Profiling relied on immunoSEQ multiplex PCR, and the TCRdb table lists in-frame clones only, not all of them. The sample comprises 700,000 to 950,000 clones, 95% to 97% of which are singletons, and less than 0.25% rests with the top ten. Naive CD8 populations comprised CD45RO-negative cells positively selected for CCR7, excluding terminally differentiated effector memory CD45RA+ cells. As to this clone: Its antigen remains unknown.

Findings and caveats of the study: Incompleteness in sorted-subset sequencing, despite large depth, was shown by rarefaction. Sharing across four donors was highest in naive CD4 (about 5%) and lowest in memory CD8 (around 0.4%). Richness estimates generally favored naive over memory subsets.

The receptor was derived from a man aged 25-45 years in good health. The sequenced material came from naive CD8+ T cells sorted from blood.

The CDR3 sequence is CASSPNQAGGAFF. The CDR3 coding sequence is TGTGCCAGCAGCCCAAACCAGGCGGGCGGAGCTTTCTTT. The chain links TRBV7-9 to TRBJ1-1, with D hard to call. V dropped 5 bases and J dropped 10 bases, with 17 bases sitting between them. The CDR3 consists of 13 residues. Germline assignment: CDR1 SEHNR and CDR2 FQNEAQ (reference sequence).